This T cell receptor (beta chain) derives from a study of blood T cell repertoires in COVID-19. Study-level background: Nucleic acid was either cDNA or gDNA, and it came from T cells, B-cell-depleted T cells, or PBMCs.

The CDR3 consists of 15 residues. With 2 bases removed from V and 4 bases from J, the gap between germline ends came to 14 bases. Germline loops: CDR1 SEHNR, CDR2 FQNEAQ (reference sequence). Authors' analysis steps: Estimation of nucleated cell counts relied on the amplification of reference gene primers. The repertoire was sequenced with immunoSEQ multiplex PCR; TCRdb's copy has only in-frame clones and lacks some. The V and J calls and clone size were taken over from that table, and D and trimming were inferred from the DNA. This sample carries more than 70,000 clones, roughly 87% of them seen once, and the ten largest clones take approximately 9.3%. This clone has just one count.

The sample taken for sequencing was peripheral blood. The source of this sequence is a man aged 45 to 65 with acute or convalescent COVID-19. The chain links TRBV7-9 to TRBJ1-2; a weak D match, TRBD1 (5 bases). CDR3 nucleotides: TGTGCCAGCAGCTTACTGTCAGGGCTAACCTATGGCTACACCTTC. It translates to CASSLLSGLTYGYTF.